This entry describes one T cell receptor beta chain. Original processing notes: It was from reference gene primer amplification that nucleated cell counts were estimated. TCRdb's copy holds only in-frame clones and misses some; the assay was immunoSEQ multiplex PCR. The V and J calls and clone size come from that table; D and trimming were worked out from the DNA. The sample includes roughly 250,000 clones, around nine tenths of them seen just once. In germline, CDR1 is KGHSH, CDR2 LQKENI. The CDR3 spans 15 residues. Trimming removed 3 bases at V and 2 bases at J, with 14 bases between. These data originate in a study of blood T cell repertoires in COVID-19. On the study more broadly: Acute-phase and convalescent COVID-19 samples originated in the United States, Italy and Spain. PBMCs, B-cell-depleted T cells, or T cells provided the cDNA or gDNA that made up the material.

The rearrangement uses TRBV18 and TRBJ2-7; the D gene is possibly TRBD2 (6 bases). The sequenced material came from peripheral blood. This clonotype was obtained from a man in his forties who had recovered from COVID-19. This CDR3 is CASSPERVKPYEQYF. CDR3 bases: TGTGCCAGCTCACCTGAGCGGGTAAAACCCTACGAGCAGTACTTC.